These T cell receptor beta chains were read from a single sample in a study of cytomegalovirus exposure and HLA in healthy donors. The protocol was immunoSEQ multiplex PCR, while the TCRdb copy is restricted to in-frame clones and leaves out a portion. The table lists some 150,000 clones, about 84% of them singletons. The sequenced sample consisted of PBMCs. All receptors derive from a male donor in good health and CMV-seronegative. Both conserved end residues are part of each CDR3. D genes are given only for firm matches. Clone size appears in some rows only: once, few, many, or a class for an expanded clone.

D | size | J | V | DNA | CDR3
NA | NA | TRBJ2-3 | TRBV6-4 | TGTGCCACCCTGAAGGAGGCTAGACGCACAGATACGCAGTATTTT | CATLKEARRTDTQYF
NA | NA | TRBJ2-2 | TRBV18 | TGTGCCAGCTCACCCCCGAAGGGGGCGAACACCGGGGAGCTGTTTTTT | CASSPPKGANTGELFF
TRBD2 | NA | TRBJ2-3 | TRBV5-1 | TGCGCCAGCAGCCCTCCTAGCGGAGGCACAGATACGCAGTATTTT | CASSPPSGGTDTQYF
TRBD2 | NA | TRBJ2-5 | TRBV9 | TGTGCCAGCAGCGACCTTGGACTAGCGGGAGTCCTTGAGACCCAGTACTTC | CASSDLGLAGVLETQYF
NA | NA | TRBJ2-7 | TRBV4-3 | TGCGCCAGCAGCCAAGATTTTGGGGACACGCCATCGGACGAGCAGTACTTC | CASSQDFGDTPSDEQYF
NA | NA | TRBJ1-1 | TRBV7-9 | TGTGCCAGCAGCTCTCCGGAAGGGACACGGAACACTGAAGCTTTCTTT | CASSSPEGTRNTEAFF
NA | NA | TRBJ2-7 | TRBV19 | TGTGCCAGTAGTATTTCCCGAGGGAGCTCCTACGAGCAGTACTTC | CASSISRGSSYEQYF
TRBD2 | NA | TRBJ2-1 | TRBV10-3 | TGTGCCATCAATGTAGGGGGACTAGCGGGGGAGTCCCCCTACAATGAGCAGTTCTTC | CAINVGGLAGESPYNEQFF
NA | once | TRBJ2-7 | TRBV12-1 | TGTGCCAGCAGCTTTGGTCTCGACAGGACCTCCTACGAGCAGTACTTC | CASSFGLDRTSYEQYF
TRBD2 | NA | TRBJ2-1 | TRBV7-9 | TGTGCCAGCAGCTTAGAGGGACTAGCGGCCGAGGAGCAGTTCTTC | CASSLEGLAAEEQFF
TRBD1 | NA | TRBJ2-6 | TRBV7-9 | TGTGCCAGCAGCTTAGCGTTTACAGGGGGCCTCTTTGGGGCCAACGTCCTGACTTTC | CASSLAFTGGLFGANVLTF
TRBD2 | NA | TRBJ2-2 | TRBV2 | TGTGCCAGCAGTGAAGGGACTAGCGGAACCGGGGAGCTGTTTTTT | CASSEGTSGTGELFF
TRBD1 | NA | TRBJ1-1 | TRBV9 | TGTGCCAGCAGCGTCCGACTAACAGGGGCGGGTAAGAACACTGAAGCTTTCTTT | CASSVRLTGAGKNTEAFF
NA | NA | TRBJ2-4 | TRBV19 | TGTGCCAGTAGTATAGCAGACAGGAAAAACATTCAGTACTTC | CASSIADRKNIQYF
NA | NA | TRBJ1-4 | TRBV7-9 | TGTGCCAGCAGCCCTACCTCTGGGACTCCGGGGGATGAAAAACTGTTTTTT | CASSPTSGTPGDEKLFF
TRBD1 | NA | TRBJ1-2 | TRBV5-4 | TGTGCCAGCAGCCGGGGGACAGGGGCCTTAACTAACTATGGCTACACCTTC | CASSRGTGALTNYGYTF
TRBD2 | NA | TRBJ2-3 | TRBV7-9 | TGTGCCAGCAGCTTAGGGACTAGCGGGGGTTTCGCAGATACGCAGTATTTT | CASSLGTSGGFADTQYF
NA | NA | TRBJ1-2 | TRBV28 | TGTGCCAGCACCCCCAGCGGAGTTTATCATGGCTACACCTTC | CASTPSGVYHGYTF
NA | NA | TRBJ2-5 | TRBV6-6 | TGTGCCAGCACCCTAAGAGAAGAGACCCAGTACTTC | CASTLREETQYF
TRBD1 | NA | TRBJ1-1 | TRBV6-6 | TGTGCCAGCAGTTACTCCTCAGGGGGGAATACTGAAGCTTTCTTT | CASSYSSGGNTEAFF
NA | once | TRBJ1-1 | TRBV4-1 | TGCGCCAGCAGCCAAGATGGAAGGCAGGGTGGTTTCGTAGCTTTCTTT | CASSQDGRQGGFVAFF
NA | once | TRBJ1-2 | TRBV7-9 | TGTTCCAGCAGCTCCCTGGGTCAGGGGTTTGGCTACACCTTC | CSSSSLGQGFGYTF
NA | NA | TRBJ2-1 | TRBV25-1 | TGTGCCAGCAAGGGGTGGGACATCTACAATGAGCAGTTCTTC | CASKGWDIYNEQFF
TRBD1 | NA | TRBJ2-1 | TRBV27 | TGTGCCAGCAGTCTCCGGGACAGGCAAGACAATGAGCAGTTCTTC | CASSLRDRQDNEQFF
NA | NA | TRBJ1-2 | TRBV7-6 | TGTGCCAGCAGCTTAGATCCAACAGGGTTTTACTATGGCTACACCTTC | CASSLDPTGFYYGYTF
TRBD2 | NA | TRBJ2-5 | TRBV7-2 | TGTGCCAGCAGCTTAGTTGGGCTAGCGGGAGGGGGAGAGACCCAGTACTTC | CASSLVGLAGGGETQYF
NA | NA | TRBJ2-7 | TRBV6-5 | TGTGCCAGCAGTTACTCGGTGGGTGGAGGCTACGAGCAGTACTTC | CASSYSVGGGYEQYF
NA | NA | TRBJ2-7 | TRBV7-2 | TGTGCCAGCAGCTTGGGGGCCCACCCCTACGAGCAGTACTTC | CASSLGAHPYEQYF
TRBD2 | few | TRBJ2-5 | TRBV6-5 | TGTGCCAGCAGTTACGTTGGGGGGGCCCAGTACTTC | CASSYVGGAQYF
NA | NA | TRBJ2-4 | TRBV6-1 | TGTGCCAGCAGTGAAGAGGACTCCCGGGACATTCAGTACTTC | CASSEEDSRDIQYF
TRBD1 | NA | TRBJ1-1 | TRBV7-9 | TGTTCCAGCAGCCCCGACAGGGGGACATCTGAAGCTTTCTTT | CSSSPDRGTSEAFF
NA | NA | TRBJ2-5 | TRBV6-1 | TGTGCCAGCAGTGAAGCGTTCGGGAGAACGGAGACCCAGTACTTC | CASSEAFGRTETQYF
TRBD1 | NA | TRBJ2-7 | TRBV7-2 | TGTGCCAGCAGCTACTACAGGGGGGAGCAGTACTTC | CASSYYRGEQYF
TRBD2 | NA | TRBJ2-7 | TRBV14 | TGTGCCAGCAGCCAGGCCCCACTAGCGGGATCCCACGAGCAGTACTTC | CASSQAPLAGSHEQYF
TRBD2 | NA | TRBJ2-1 | TRBV6-5 | TGTGCCAGCAGTCTTAGCGGGAACTCCTACAATGAGCAGTTCTTC | CASSLSGNSYNEQFF
TRBD1 | few | TRBJ1-1 | TRBV27 | TGTGCCAGCAGTCCGGGACAGGGGCAGGGGTACACTGAAGCTTTCTTT | CASSPGQGQGYTEAFF
NA | NA | TRBJ2-1 | TRBV19 | TGTGCCAGTAGTATAGATTCAGGTAGCGGAACCTACAATGAGCAGTTCTTC | CASSIDSGSGTYNEQFF